This T cell receptor beta chain was profiled in a study of PD-L1 blockade in urothelial cancer. CDR1 ENHRY and CDR2 SYGVKD come from the germline V gene. The V end lost 6 bases, the J end lost 2 bases, and 10 bases lay between the germline ends. The CDR3 extends over 13 amino acids. This sample's time point: pretreatment peripheral blood. Templates that were synthetic TCR analogs were spiked into each PCR. The protocol was immunoSEQ multiplex PCR, while the TCRdb copy is restricted to in-frame clones and leaves out a portion. The sample consists of almost 90,000 clones, around 83% of them appearing once.

This receptor was obtained from a man in his 60s with urothelial cancer. The chain joins TRBV10-3 to TRBJ1-2, with TRBD1 as a possible D gene (5 bases). The material was PBMCs, obtained around atezolizumab (anti-PD-L1) treatment. The CDR3 reads CAISPGGNYGYTF. DNA for the CDR3: TGTGCCATCAGCCCTGGGGGGAACTATGGCTACACCTTC.